This T cell receptor (beta chain) is drawn from a study of tumor-infiltrating lymphocytes in primary liver carcinoma. Background on the study: Patients of both sexes were 30 to 69 years old.

Researchers drew blood RNA from unsorted whole blood and extracted germline DNA as well. Preoperatively, roughly 4 milliliters of peripheral blood were collected. Study-wide results and limits: Samples, which were bulk and unsorted, did not allow CD4+ and CD8+ repertoires to be compared. Among the pair types, tumor region pairs showed more overlap than tumor-adjacent and tumor-blood pairs.

Germline-derived CDR1 and CDR2 are MNHEY and SVGAGI. CDR3 size: 15 residues. The V segment lost 6 bases and the J segment 10 bases; nucleotides outside the gene matches: 12. Synthesis of TCR beta cDNA was carried out from approximately 470 ng total RNA with a constant-region primer. Libraries of TCR beta came from three nested multiplex PCR rounds with slightly modified ARM-PCR. TRBV1-TRBV30 forward primers and a C-beta reverse primer were used in the first two PCR rounds, which each ran for around 10 cycles. TCRdb independently ran MiXCR on the multiplex PCR reads; one entry per CDR3 protein. The data show about 200,000 distinct CDR3 sequences, with approximately 65% seen just once and about 7.1% held by the top ten. A word on this clonotype: Its antigen is undetermined. This CDR3 is missing its conserved last phenylalanine or tryptophan, likely due to a read error.

The V gene is TRBV6-5, the J gene TRBJ2-7, with TRBD2 matching over 13 bases. The sample consisted of peripheral blood. The clonotype comes from a woman in her sixties or seventies with primary liver carcinoma and hepatitis B virus infection. CDR3 bases: TGTGCCAGCAGCCTACCGGGACTAGCGGGATCGAAACAGTACTTA. This sequence encodes CASSLPGLAGSKQYL.